This T cell receptor (beta chain) was identified in a study of T cell responses to AZD1222 COVID-19 vaccine. Some clones are missing from TCRdb's copy, which holds only in-frame ones; the method was immunoSEQ multiplex PCR. The sample has approximately 46,000 clones, about 83% seen once. The germline V gene has CDR1 LNHDA and CDR2 SQIVND (reference sequence). V was trimmed by 8 bases and J by 7 bases, leaving 9 bases between them. There are 11 residues in the CDR3. The chain recombines TRBV19 with TRBJ1-5; D gene ambiguous. The clonotype comes from an adult in good health. This sample comprised peripheral blood, obtained on day 0 of AZD1222 vaccination. CDR3 nucleotides: TGTGCCAGTGGGGAAGAGCAGCCCCAGCATTTT. This translates into CASGEEQPQHF.